This TCR beta chain emerged from a study of T cell responses to AZD1222 COVID-19 vaccine. The study's findings and limits: In a largely white British group with more females than males, clonal diversity was possibly underestimated. Compared with day 0, the breadth and depth of the Spike-specific TCR repertoire rose significantly after two doses of AZD1222. No day 14 peak samples; only post-peak repertoires were characterized.

Only in-frame clones appear in the TCRdb table, and some are missing; sequencing was by immunoSEQ multiplex PCR. The table lists some 110,000 clones, around 90% of them singletons, with about 4.3% in the top ten. The ends were cut back, 0 bases at V and 6 bases at J, with 12 bases in the middle. Looked up from germline, CDR1 is MNHEY and CDR2 is SVGAGI. The CDR3 covers 15 residues. This clone was seen once. Its antigen is undetermined. This specimen was peripheral blood, taken on day 0 of AZD1222 vaccination. This TCR came from an adult in good health. The chain uses TRBV6-5 and TRBJ1-5; a weak D match, TRBD1 (6 bases). The CDR3 DNA reads TGTGCCAGCAGTTACTCATGGGGGCAGGGTCAGCCCCAGCATTTT. The encoded protein is CASSYSWGQGQPQHF.